The 18 T cell receptor beta chains below were found in one sample sequenced in a study of blood T cells in healthy people across ages. Combining a sample-barcoded 5' primer with a J-beta primer mix, a second PCR ran for roughly 6 to 12 cycles. TCRdb ran MiXCR on the 5' RACE reads and lists one entry per CDR3 protein. The sample carries approximately 810,000 distinct CDR3 sequences, about 30% recorded once. Sequenced: blood. Receptors originate from an elderly woman in good health.

Only a few counts were recorded for this clonotype. This chain joins TRBV7-2 and TRBJ1-1; 12 bases map to TRBD1. The CDR3 extends over 18 amino acids. The J segment lost 1 base and the V segment lost 0 bases, leaving 6 bases of the junction unmatched. Germline V gene data show CDR1 as SGHTA and CDR2 as FQGNSA. The CDR3 spells CASSLAGTGGLWNTEAFF. Here the CDR3 DNA reads TGTGCCAGCAGCTTAGCCGGGACAGGGGGCCTCTGGAACACTGAAGCTTTCTTT. The entire variable domain, with the rest obtained from reference TRBV7-2 and TRBJ1-1, is as follows: GAGVSQSPSNKVTEKGKDVELRCDPISGHTALYWYRQSLGQGLEFLIYFQGNSAPDKSGLPSDRFSAERTGGSVSTLTIQRTQQEDSAVYLCASSLAGTGGLWNTEAFFGQGTRLTVV.

This clonotype was observed at least ten times. The rearrangement uses TRBV12-3 or TRBV12-4 and TRBJ2-2; perhaps TRBD2 as D (6 bases). The CDR3 is 15 residues long. V gave up 3 bases and J gave up 5 bases, with 13 bases separating them. The CDR3 nucleotides are TGTGCCAGCAGTTTTGTTATGGCGGGGACCGGGGAGCTGTTTTTT. Translated: CASSFVMAGTGELFF.

This clonotype was detected many times. The chain recombines TRBV7-2 with TRBJ2-1; TRBD2 matches at 8 bases. The V and J ends lost 4 bases and 1 base, in that order; junction bases with no gene match: 6. The CDR3 runs to 16 residues. Per the germline V gene, CDR1 is SGHTA and CDR2 is FQGNSA. CDR3: CASSSGRGASYNEQFF. DNA for the CDR3: TGTGCCAGCAGCTCGGGGCGGGGGGCTTCCTACAATGAGCAGTTCTTC.

There are many counts of this clonotype. CDR3 bases: TGTGCCAGCTCACCTGCCAGGCAGTCGGAGACCCAGTACTTC. Translation gives CASSPARQSETQYF. This chain connects TRBV18 to TRBJ2-5; no definite D call. Trimming cost V 3 bases and J 5 bases, with 13 bases left between them. The germline CDR1 and CDR2 sequences are KGHSH and LQKENI. The CDR3 extends over 14 amino acids.

V usage is TRBV27 and J usage is TRBJ2-3; TRBD1 might be the D (5 bases). The CDR3 runs to 16 residues. V was trimmed by 5 bases and J by 0 bases, leaving 15 bases between them. Looked up from germline, CDR1 is MNHEY and CDR2 is SMNVEV (reference sequence). CDR3 protein: CASSQGAPSSTDTQYF. The DNA for the CDR3 is TGTGCCAGCAGTCAGGGTGCCCCCTCTAGCACAGATACGCAGTATTTT.

The table lists this clonotype with many counts. J is TRBJ2-3 and V is TRBV29-1; possibly TRBD1 for D (6 bases). The germline V and J ends were trimmed by 6 bases and 0 bases, with 13 bases remaining between them. There are 14 residues in the CDR3. The germline CDR1 and CDR2 sequences are SQVTM and ANQGSEA. In nucleotides, the CDR3 is TGCAGCGTCTTTCAGGGGTATAGCACAGATACGCAGTATTTT. Its translation: CSVFQGYSTDTQYF.

This clonotype occurred a few times. The chain recombines TRBV11-2 with TRBJ1-2, with D possibly matching TRBD1 (5 bases). CDR3 length: 14 residues. V was trimmed by 0 bases and J by 6 bases, leaving 11 bases between them. Per the germline V gene, CDR1 is SGHAT and CDR2 is FQNNGV. CDR3 region: CASSLDRGIHGYTF. As DNA, the CDR3 is TGTGCCAGCAGCTTAGATCGGGGGATACATGGCTACACCTTC.

The V and J genes are TRBV28 and TRBJ1-2; D is uncertain. The V end was cut by 5 bases, the J end by 8 bases, with 18 bases between. Germline V gives CDR1 MDHEN, CDR2 SYDVKM. The CDR3 is made up of 14 amino acids. This CDR3 is CASSRVLQFRGYTF. The CDR3 bases are TGTGCCAGCAGTCGCGTCCTCCAATTCCGGGGCTACACCTTC.

This clonotype was observed a handful of times. This chain uses TRBV30 with TRBJ2-3; 7 positions match TRBD2. Looked up from germline, CDR1 is GTSNPN and CDR2 is SVGIG (reference sequence). V lost 5 bases and J lost 2; bases outside the gene matches: 7. The CDR3 runs to 14 residues. The DNA of the CDR3 is TGTGCCTGGGGACTAGTGGGAAACACAGATACGCAGTATTTT. Protein sequence: CAWGLVGNTDTQYF. The full variable domain, its missing parts supplied by reference TRBV30 and TRBJ2-3, is SQTIHQWPATLVQPVGSPLSLECTVEGTSNPNLYWYRQAAGRGLQLLFYSVGIGQISSEVPQNLSASRPQDRQFILSSKKLLLSDSGFYLCAWGLVGNTDTQYFGPGTRLTVL.

A note on this clonotype: Without the conserved terminal phenylalanine or tryptophan, this CDR3 likely stems from a read error. The V call is TRBV5-1, the J call TRBJ2-1; 7 nucleotides match TRBD2. V lost 1 base, J lost 0 bases, and 1 base stayed unmatched. CDR1 is SGHRS, CDR2 YFSETQ, per germline. CDR3 length equals 15 residues. CDR3 DNA sequence: TGCGCCAGCAGCTTGAGGACTAGCTCCTACAATGAGCAGTTCGTC. Its protein product is CASSLRTSSYNEQFV.

This clonotype turned up a few times. The J gene is TRBJ2-3, the V gene TRBV29-1; 7 positions agree with TRBD2. V shed 4 bases and J 2 bases; nucleotides not matched to a gene: 3. CDR1 is SQVTM and CDR2 is ANQGSEA in the germline V gene. This CDR3 is built from 13 residues. As DNA, the CDR3 is TGCAGCGTTGGGCTAGCGGACACAGATACGCAGTATTTT. Encoded protein: CSVGLADTDTQYF.

The rearrangement links TRBV6-5 to TRBJ2-1, with a possible D match to TRBD2 (5 bases). The length of the CDR3 is 15 residues. V gave up 6 bases and J gave up 4 bases, with 16 bases separating them. Germline V gene data show CDR1 as MNHEY and CDR2 as SVGAGI. The CDR3, as DNA: TGTGCCAGCAGAGTATACCGGGATTCATACAATGAGCAGTTCTTC. Its translation: CASRVYRDSYNEQFF.

This clonotype appeared a single time. The chain combines TRBV7-2 with TRBJ1-1; the D is unclear. The V end lost 5 bases, the J end lost 8 bases, and 15 bases lay between the germline ends. CDR1 and CDR2 (germline): SGHTA, FQGNSA. The CDR3 has 13 residues. CDR3 in amino acids: CASSNRAPVEAFF. The CDR3 bases are TGTGCCAGCAGCAACCGGGCCCCCGTCGAAGCTTTCTTT.

This clonotype was counted ten times or more. This chain links TRBV2 with TRBJ2-5; 7 positions match TRBD2. This CDR3 has 14 residues. With 5 bases clipped from V and 7 bases from J, the junction kept 10 bases outside the gene matches. The V gene's germline CDR1 is SNHLY and CDR2 FYNNEI. The CDR3 reads CASSLPRGDGTQYF. The DNA of the CDR3 is TGTGCCAGCAGTCTCCCCCGGGGGGATGGGACCCAGTACTTC.

Ten or more counts support this clonotype. The chain employs TRBV7-2 and TRBJ2-3; no clear D gene. Germline V gene sequence: CDR1 SGHTA, CDR2 FQGNSA. V was pared by 8 bases and J by 4 bases, with 10 bases between. This CDR3 is built from 12 residues. CDR3 region: CASLGFSDTQYF. The CDR3 DNA reads TGTGCCAGCTTGGGTTTTTCAGATACGCAGTATTTT.

Notes on this clonotype: A single base separates this from a much larger clone, so it may be a read error. This chain uses TRBV7-2 with TRBJ1-4; D not resolved. The CDR3 extends over 16 amino acids. Germline assignment: CDR1 SGHTA and CDR2 FQGNSA. The CDR3 loop reads CASSLGVGVPNEKRFF. The CDR3 nucleotides are TGTGCCAGCAGCTTAGGTGTTGGGGTACCTAATGAAAAACGGTTTTTT.

As for this clonotype: A much larger clone differs by one base, so this may be a read error. The chain is built from TRBV4-3 and TRBJ2-5; D may be TRBD1 (5 bases). The CDR3 totals 16 residues. Germline-derived CDR1 and CDR2 are LGHNA and YSLEER. In DNA, the CDR3 is TGCGCCAGCAGTCCCACCCCGGACCCAGGGTTAGAGACCCTGTACTTC. This translates into CASSPTPDPGLETLYF.

This sequence joins TRBV5-1 and TRBJ2-5; D call uncertain. The last part of the DNA fits TRBJ2-7 better; the J call may be wrong. CDR1 is SGHRS, CDR2 YFSETQ, per germline. This CDR3 spans 15 amino acids. The CDR3 DNA reads TGCGCCAGCAGCTTGGGGCAGGCACCGAATGCCGAGCAGTACTTC. As protein: CASSLGQAPNAEQYF.